This TCR beta chain was recovered during a study of T-cell reconstitution after alpha-beta-depleted transplantation in children. Study-wide results and caveats: Two months or so post-transplant, alpha-beta T cells reportedly derived from several hundred expanded graft clones. T cells produced anew were the main source of T-cell counts and diversity one year after transplant.

This CDR3 spans 14 amino acids. V was cut by 4 bases and J by 3 bases, with 13 bases left in between. Per germline, CDR1 SGHVS and CDR2 FQNEAQ. The TCRbeta library incorporated unique molecular identifiers. TCRdb redid the calling of the PCR reads with MiXCR, one entry per CDR3 protein. The data show 200,000 to 250,000 distinct CDR3 sequences, about 25% seen once. About this clonotype itself: The antigen is unknown.

The TCR was taken from a girl aged 2-10 years with Fanconi anemia, due to receive a stem cell transplant. The sample in question was PBMCs, obtained before TCRalphabeta/CD19-depleted stem cell transplant. The chain recombines TRBV7-8 with TRBJ2-7; D is unclear. The DNA of the CDR3 is TGTGCCAGCAGCTCGTCCGGGCTTTTCTACGAGCAGTACTTC. It translates to CASSSSGLFYEQYF.